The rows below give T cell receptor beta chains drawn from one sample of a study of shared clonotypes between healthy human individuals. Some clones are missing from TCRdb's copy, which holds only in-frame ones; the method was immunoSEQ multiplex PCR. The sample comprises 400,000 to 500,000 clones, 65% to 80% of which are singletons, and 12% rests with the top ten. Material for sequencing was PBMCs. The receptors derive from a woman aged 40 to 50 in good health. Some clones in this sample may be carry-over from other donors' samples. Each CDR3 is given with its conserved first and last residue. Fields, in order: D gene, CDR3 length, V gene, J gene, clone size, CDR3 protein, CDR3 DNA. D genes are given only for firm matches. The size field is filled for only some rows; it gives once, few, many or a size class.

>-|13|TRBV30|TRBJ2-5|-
CAWSRLAGETQYF
TGTGCCTGGAGCAGACTGGCCGGGGAGACCCAGTACTTC
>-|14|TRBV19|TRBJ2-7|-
CASSIVGGIYEQYF
TGTGCCAGTAGTATAGTTGGCGGAATCTACGAGCAGTACTTC
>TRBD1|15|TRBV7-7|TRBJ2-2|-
CASSETTGGTGELFF
TGTGCTAGCAGCGAGACGACAGGGGGGACCGGGGAGCTGTTTTTT
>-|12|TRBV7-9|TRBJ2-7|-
CASSIHSYEQYF
TGTGCCAGCAGCATCCACAGCTACGAGCAGTACTTC
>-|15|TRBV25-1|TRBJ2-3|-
CASSSMPWCTDTQYF
TGTGCCAGCAGCTCAATGCCTTGGTGCACAGATACGCAGTATTTT
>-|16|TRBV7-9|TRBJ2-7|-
CASSAWFGGTPYEQYF
TGTGCCAGCAGCGCCTGGTTTGGCGGGACGCCCTACGAGCAGTACTTC
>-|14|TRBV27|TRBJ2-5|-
CASSRGLRVETQYF
TGTGCCAGCAGCCGGGGCCTTCGTGTAGAGACCCAGTACTTC
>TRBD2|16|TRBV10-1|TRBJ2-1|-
CASRGTGTSGDNEQFF
TGCGCCAGCAGGGGAACCGGGACTAGCGGTGACAATGAGCAGTTCTTC
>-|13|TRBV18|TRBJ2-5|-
CASSPPAGETQYF
TGTGCCAGCTCACCACCGGCGGGGGAGACCCAGTACTTC
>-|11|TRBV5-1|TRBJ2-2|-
CASSLHGELFF
TGCGCCAGCAGCTTGCACGGGGAGCTGTTTTTT
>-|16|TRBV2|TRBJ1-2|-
CASSEEGRRGLLSYTF
TGTGCCAGCAGTGAAGAGGGGCGAAGGGGACTATTAAGCTACACCTTC
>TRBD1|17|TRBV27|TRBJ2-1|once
CASSLFFGQGTYNEQFF
TGTGCCAGCAGTTTATTTTTCGGACAGGGGACCTACAATGAGCAGTTCTTC
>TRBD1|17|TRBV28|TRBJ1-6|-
CASSLPSGTGLNSPLHF
TGTGCCAGCAGTTTACCATCCGGGACAGGGCTCAATTCACCCCTCCACTTT
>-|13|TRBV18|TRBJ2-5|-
CASSRGMGETQYF
TGTGCCAGCTCACGCGGGATGGGGGAGACCCAGTACTTC
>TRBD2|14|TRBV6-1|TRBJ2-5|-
CASSDGGGQETQYF
TGTGCCAGCAGTGACGGCGGGGGGCAAGAGACCCAGTACTTC
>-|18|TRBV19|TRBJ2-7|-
CASSTSRDSEGLNYEQYF
TGTGCCAGTAGTACTTCCCGGGACTCCGAGGGTCTTAACTACGAGCAGTACTTC
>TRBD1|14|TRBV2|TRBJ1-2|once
CASSVGQGLYGYTF
TGTGCCAGCAGTGTTGGACAGGGACTATATGGCTACACCTTC
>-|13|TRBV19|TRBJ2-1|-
CASSIIAGREQFF
TGTGCCAGTAGTATAATCGCGGGAAGGGAGCAGTTCTTC
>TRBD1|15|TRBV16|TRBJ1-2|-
CASSQWQGAYYGYTF
TGTGCCAGCAGCCAATGGCAGGGGGCCTACTATGGCTACACCTTC
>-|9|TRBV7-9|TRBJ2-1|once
CAVFQGQFF
TGTGCCGTCTTTCAGGGGCAGTTCTTC
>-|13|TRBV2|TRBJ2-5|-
CASSGLDQETQYF
TGTGCCAGCAGTGGACTGGATCAAGAGACCCAGTACTTC
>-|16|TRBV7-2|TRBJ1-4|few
CASSLFPGGSGEKLFF
TGTGCCAGCAGCTTATTCCCGGGGGGCTCGGGAGAAAAACTGTTTTTT
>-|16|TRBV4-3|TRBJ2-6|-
CASSQDQGSGANVLTF
TGCGCCAGCAGCCAAGACCAGGGGTCTGGGGCCAACGTCCTGACTTTC
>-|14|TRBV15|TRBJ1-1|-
CATSRDTRNTEAFF
TGTGCCACCAGCAGAGATACGAGGAACACTGAAGCTTTCTTT
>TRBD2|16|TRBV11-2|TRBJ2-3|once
CASSPYSGVSTDTQYF
TGTGCCAGCAGCCCATATAGCGGGGTTAGCACAGATACGCAGTATTTT
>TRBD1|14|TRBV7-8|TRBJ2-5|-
CASNLGTGEETQYF
TGTGCCAGCAACTTAGGGACAGGTGAAGAGACCCAGTACTTC
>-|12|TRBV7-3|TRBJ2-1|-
CASSLAASEQFF
TGTGCCAGCAGCTTAGCGGCTTCTGAGCAGTTCTTC
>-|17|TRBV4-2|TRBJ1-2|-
CASSQDDTVMVNYGYTF
TGTGCCAGCAGCCAGGATGACACTGTAATGGTGAACTATGGCTACACCTTC
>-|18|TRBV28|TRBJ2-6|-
CASSLGLQKYSGANVLTF
TGTGCCAGCAGCCTGGGGCTACAGAAGTACTCTGGGGCCAACGTCCTGACTTTC
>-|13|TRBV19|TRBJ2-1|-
CASSIVAGNDQFF
TGTGCCAGTAGTATAGTTGCGGGTAACGATCAGTTCTTC
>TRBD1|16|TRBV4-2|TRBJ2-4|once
CASSQVPTGQKNIQYF
TGTGCCAGCAGCCAAGTGCCAACGGGACAGAAAAACATTCAGTACTTC
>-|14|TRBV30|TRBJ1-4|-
CAWSVGAVREKLFF
TGTGCCTGGAGTGTGGGGGCAGTTCGGGAAAAACTGTTTTTT